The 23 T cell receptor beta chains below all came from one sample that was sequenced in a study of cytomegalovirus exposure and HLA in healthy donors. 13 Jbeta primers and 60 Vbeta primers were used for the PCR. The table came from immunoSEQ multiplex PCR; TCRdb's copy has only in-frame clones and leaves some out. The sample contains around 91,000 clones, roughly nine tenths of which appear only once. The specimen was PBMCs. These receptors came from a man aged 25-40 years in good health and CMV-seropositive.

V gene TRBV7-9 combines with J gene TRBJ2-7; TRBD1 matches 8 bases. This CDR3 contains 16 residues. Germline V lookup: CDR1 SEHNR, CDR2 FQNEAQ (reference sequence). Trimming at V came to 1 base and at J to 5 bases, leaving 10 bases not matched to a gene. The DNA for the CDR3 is TGTGCCAGCAGCTTAGTGGCTGGACAGGGTCAGGACGAGCAGTACTTC. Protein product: CASSLVAGQGQDEQYF.

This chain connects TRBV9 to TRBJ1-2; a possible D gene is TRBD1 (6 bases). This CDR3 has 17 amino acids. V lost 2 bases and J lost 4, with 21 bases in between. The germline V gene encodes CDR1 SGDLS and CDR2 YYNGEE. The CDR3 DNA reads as TGTGCCAGCAGCGTCGCCGCGTCGTTGGACAGCTCCTATGGCTACACCTTC. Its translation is CASSVAASLDSSYGYTF.

The chain's CDR3 is CASSAGLAGGETQYF. The CDR3 region has the DNA TGTGCCAGCAGCGCGGGACTAGCGGGAGGAGAGACCCAGTACTTC. The V and J genes are TRBV7-9 and TRBJ2-5, with 15 bases fitting TRBD2. The V segment lost 5 bases and the J segment 4 bases; nucleotides outside the gene matches: 2. CDR3 length equals 15 residues. Germline V CDR1 and CDR2: SEHNR, FQNEAQ (reference sequence). The full variable domain, in which reference TRBV7-9 and TRBJ2-5 provide the parts outside the CDR3, is DTGVSQNPRHKITKRGQNVTFRCDPISEHNRLYWYRQTLGQGPEFLTYFQNEAQLEKSRLLSDRFSAERPKGSFSTLEIQRTEQGDSAMYLCASSAGLAGGETQYFGPGTRLLVL.

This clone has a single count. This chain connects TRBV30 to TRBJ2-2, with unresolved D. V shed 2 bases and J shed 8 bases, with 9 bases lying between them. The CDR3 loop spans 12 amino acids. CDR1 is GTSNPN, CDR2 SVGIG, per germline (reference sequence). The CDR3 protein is CAWSWSMGELFF. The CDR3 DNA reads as TGTGCCTGGAGTTGGAGCATGGGGGAGCTGTTTTTT. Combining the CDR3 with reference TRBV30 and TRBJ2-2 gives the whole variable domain SQTIHQWPATLVQPVGSPLSLECTVEGTSNPNLYWYRQAAGRGLQLLFYSVGIGQISSEVPQNLSASRPQDRQFILSSKKLLLSDSGFYLCAWSWSMGELFFGEGSRLTVL.

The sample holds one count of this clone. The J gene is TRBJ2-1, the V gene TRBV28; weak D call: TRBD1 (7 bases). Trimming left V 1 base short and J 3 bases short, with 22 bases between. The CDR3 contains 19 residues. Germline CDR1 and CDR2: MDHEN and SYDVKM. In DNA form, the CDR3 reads TGTGCCAGCAGTTTATCCCTCACTCACAGGGGAGGAAGCTACAATGAGCAGTTCTTC. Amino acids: CASSLSLTHRGGSYNEQFF.

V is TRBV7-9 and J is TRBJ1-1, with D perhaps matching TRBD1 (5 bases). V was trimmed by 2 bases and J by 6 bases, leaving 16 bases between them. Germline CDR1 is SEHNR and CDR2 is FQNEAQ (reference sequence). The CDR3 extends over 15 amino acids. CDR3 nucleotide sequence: TGTGCCAGCAGCTTAATGCAGGGTCGAATGGCTGAAGCTTTCTTT. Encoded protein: CASSLMQGRMAEAFF.

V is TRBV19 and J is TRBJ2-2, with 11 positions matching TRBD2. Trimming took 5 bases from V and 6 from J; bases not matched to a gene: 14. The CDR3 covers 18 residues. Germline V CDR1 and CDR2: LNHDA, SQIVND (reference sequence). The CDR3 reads CASSGTYSGRAPAGELFF. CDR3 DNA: TGTGCCAGTAGTGGAACGTATAGCGGGAGGGCCCCTGCCGGGGAGCTGTTTTTT.

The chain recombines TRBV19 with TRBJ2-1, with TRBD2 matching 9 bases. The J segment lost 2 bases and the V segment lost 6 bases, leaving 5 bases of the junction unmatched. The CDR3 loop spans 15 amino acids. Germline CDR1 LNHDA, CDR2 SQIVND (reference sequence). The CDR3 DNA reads TGTGCCAGTAGCACCGGGACTAGCACCTACAATGAGCAGTTCTTC. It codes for CASSTGTSTYNEQFF.

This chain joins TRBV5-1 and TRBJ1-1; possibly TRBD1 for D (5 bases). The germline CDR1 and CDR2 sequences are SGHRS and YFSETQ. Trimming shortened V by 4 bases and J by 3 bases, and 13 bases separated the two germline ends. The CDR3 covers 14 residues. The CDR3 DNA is TGCGCCAGCAGCGCGGGGGGAATCGACACTGAAGCTTTCTTT. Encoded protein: CASSAGGIDTEAFF.

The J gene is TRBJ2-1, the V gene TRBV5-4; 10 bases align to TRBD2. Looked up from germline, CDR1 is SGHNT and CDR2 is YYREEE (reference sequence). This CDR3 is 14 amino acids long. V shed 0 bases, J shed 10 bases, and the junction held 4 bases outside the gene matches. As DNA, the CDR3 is TGTGCCAGCAGCTTGGAGTTAGCGGGAGGAGAGCAGTTCTTC. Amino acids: CASSLELAGGEQFF. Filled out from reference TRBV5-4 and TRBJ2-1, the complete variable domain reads ETGVTQSPTHLIKTRGQQVTLRCSSQSGHNTVSWYQQALGQGPQFIFQYYREEENGRGNFPPRFSGLQFPNYSSELNVNALELDDSALYLCASSLELAGGEQFFGPGTRLTVL.

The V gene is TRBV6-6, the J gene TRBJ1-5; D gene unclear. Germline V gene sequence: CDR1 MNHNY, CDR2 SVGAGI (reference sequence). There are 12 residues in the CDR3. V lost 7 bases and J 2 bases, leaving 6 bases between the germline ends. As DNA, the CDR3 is TGTGCCAGCAAGGAGGGCAATCAGCCCCAGCATTTT. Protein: CASKEGNQPQHF.

CDR3 bases: TGTGCCAGCAGGGATAGGGGGGAGACCCAGTACTTC. Protein: CASRDRGETQYF. The chain employs TRBV2 and TRBJ2-5; possible D gene TRBD1, 6 bases. Trimming left V 6 bases short and J 5 bases short, with 10 bases between. Germline V lookup: CDR1 SNHLY, CDR2 FYNNEI. There are 12 residues in the CDR3.

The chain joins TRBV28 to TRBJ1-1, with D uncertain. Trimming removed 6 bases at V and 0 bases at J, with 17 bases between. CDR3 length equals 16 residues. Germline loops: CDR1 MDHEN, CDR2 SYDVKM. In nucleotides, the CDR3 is TGTGCCAGCAGGCATCGCGGGCGCCCATTGAACACTGAAGCTTTCTTT. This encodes CASRHRGRPLNTEAFF.

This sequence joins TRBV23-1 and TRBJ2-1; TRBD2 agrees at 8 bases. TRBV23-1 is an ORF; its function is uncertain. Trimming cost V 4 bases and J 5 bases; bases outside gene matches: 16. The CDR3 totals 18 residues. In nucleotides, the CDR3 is TGCGCCAGCAGTCCTCCATTACTAGCGGCCCCCGATCACAATGAGCAGTTCTTC. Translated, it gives CASSPPLLAAPDHNEQFF.

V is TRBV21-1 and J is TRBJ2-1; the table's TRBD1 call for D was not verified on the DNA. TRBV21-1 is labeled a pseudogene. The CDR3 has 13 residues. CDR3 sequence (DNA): TGTGCCAGCAGCAAAAGATGGGGTCGGGCAGGGCTCTTC. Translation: CASSKRWGRAGLF.

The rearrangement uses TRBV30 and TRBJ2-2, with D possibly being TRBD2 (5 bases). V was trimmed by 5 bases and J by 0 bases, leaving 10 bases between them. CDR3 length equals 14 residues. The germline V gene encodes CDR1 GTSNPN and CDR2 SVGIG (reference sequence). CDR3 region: CAWADSSNTGELFF. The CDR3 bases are TGTGCCTGGGCGGACTCCTCGAACACCGGGGAGCTGTTTTTT.

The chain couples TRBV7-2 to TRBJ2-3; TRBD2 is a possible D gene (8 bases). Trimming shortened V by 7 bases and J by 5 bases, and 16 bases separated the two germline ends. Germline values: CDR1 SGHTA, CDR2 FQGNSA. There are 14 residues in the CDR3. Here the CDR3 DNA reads TGTGCCAGCACGAGGGGGCTAGCGGGAGATACGCAGTATTTT. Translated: CASTRGLAGDTQYF.

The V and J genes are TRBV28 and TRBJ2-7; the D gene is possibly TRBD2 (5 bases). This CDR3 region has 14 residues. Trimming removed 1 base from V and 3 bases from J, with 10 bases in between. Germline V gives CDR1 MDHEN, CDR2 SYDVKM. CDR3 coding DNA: TGTGCCAGCAGTTTATCGGGGATAGTCTACGAGCAGTACTTC. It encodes CASSLSGIVYEQYF. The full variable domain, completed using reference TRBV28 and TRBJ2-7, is DVKVTQSSRYLVKRTGEKVFLECVQDMDHENMFWYRQDPGLGLRLIYFSYDVKMKEKGDIPEGYSVSREKKERFSLILESASTNQTSMYLCASSLSGIVYEQYFGPGTRLTVT.

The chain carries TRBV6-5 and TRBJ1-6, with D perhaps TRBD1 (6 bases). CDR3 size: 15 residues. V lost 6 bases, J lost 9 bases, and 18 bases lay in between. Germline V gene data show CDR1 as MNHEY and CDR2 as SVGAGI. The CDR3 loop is CASRERDTWLSPLHF. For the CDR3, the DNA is TGTGCCAGCAGAGAGCGGGACACATGGCTTTCACCCCTCCACTTT.

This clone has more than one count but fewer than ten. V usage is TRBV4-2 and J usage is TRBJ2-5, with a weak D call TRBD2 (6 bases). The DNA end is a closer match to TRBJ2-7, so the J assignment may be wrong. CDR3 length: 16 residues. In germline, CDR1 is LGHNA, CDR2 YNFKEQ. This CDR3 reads CASSQGGAGRSYEQYF. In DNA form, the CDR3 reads TGTGCCAGCAGCCAAGGGGGAGCGGGCCGCTCCTACGAGCAGTACTTC.

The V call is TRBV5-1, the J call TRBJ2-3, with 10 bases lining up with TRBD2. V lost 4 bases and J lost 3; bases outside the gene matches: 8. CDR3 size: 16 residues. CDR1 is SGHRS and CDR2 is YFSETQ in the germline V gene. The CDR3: CASSAPSGSTTDTQYF. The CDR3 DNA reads TGCGCCAGCAGCGCCCCTAGCGGGAGTACGACAGATACGCAGTATTTT.

The CDR3 here is CASSWGLAGVDEQYF. The CDR3 DNA follows: TGTGCCAGCAGCTGGGGACTAGCGGGAGTGGACGAGCAGTACTTC. J is TRBJ2-7 and V is TRBV7-9; 14 positions match TRBD2. The CDR3 loop spans 15 amino acids. Germline CDR1 reads SEHNR; CDR2 reads FQNEAQ (reference sequence). The ends lost 4 bases at V and 5 bases at J; junction bases unmatched: 4.

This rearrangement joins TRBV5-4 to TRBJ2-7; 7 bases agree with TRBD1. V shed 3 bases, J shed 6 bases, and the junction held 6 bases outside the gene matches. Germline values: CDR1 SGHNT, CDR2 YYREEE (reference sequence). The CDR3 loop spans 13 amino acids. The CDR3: CASSSIGQAEQYF. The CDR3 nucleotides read TGTGCCAGCAGCTCTATCGGACAGGCCGAGCAGTACTTC.